Listed below are T cell receptor beta chains from one sample, sequenced in a study of blood T cell repertoires in COVID-19. The assay was immunoSEQ multiplex PCR, and TCRdb's table has in-frame clones only and misses some. Among about 210,000 clones listed, over 70% were seen once. The sequenced material came from peripheral blood. These receptor sequences come from a man aged 45-65 years with active or convalescent COVID-19. Each CDR3 is given with its conserved first and last residue. Fields, in order: J gene, V gene, D gene, clone size, CDR3 DNA, CDR3 protein. D genes are given only for firm matches. Expanded clones get a size class; other rows say once, few or many, or leave the size out.

>TRBJ2-5|TRBV5-1|TRBD2|-
TGCGCCAGCAGCTTGGGGCCTAGCGGGCTACAAGAGACCCAGTACTTC
CASSLGPSGLQETQYF
>TRBJ2-5|TRBV27|-|few
TGTGCCAGCAGTTTGGGGCCCTACGGGGAGACCCAGTACTTC
CASSLGPYGETQYF
>TRBJ2-1|TRBV7-9|TRBD2|-
TGTGCCAGCAGCACGACTAGCGGGAGGGCCGTAGCCCCCTACAATGAGCAGTTCTTC
CASSTTSGRAVAPYNEQFF
>TRBJ2-3|TRBV12-2|-|-
TGTGCAAGTCGCTTAGGACTAGCCACAGATACGCAGTATTTT
CASRLGLATDTQYF
>TRBJ2-1|TRBV3-1/TRBV3-2|TRBD2|once
TGTGCCAGCAGGCGGGCGGGAGAGGGTAGGAATGAGCAGTTCTTC
CASRRAGEGRNEQFF
>TRBJ1-5|TRBV4-2|-|once
TGTGCCAGCAGCCAAGATCCCGGGGATGGCCAGCCCCAGCATTTT
CASSQDPGDGQPQHF
>TRBJ2-5|TRBV24-1|TRBD2|-
TGTGCCACCAGTGGGGTAGCGGGGATAGCCCAAGAGACCCAGTACTTC
CATSGVAGIAQETQYF
>TRBJ1-2|TRBV10-3|-|-
TGTGCCATCAGACGGGAGCCACCTAACTATGGCTACACCTTC
CAIRREPPNYGYTF
>TRBJ2-3|TRBV18|-|once
TGTGCCAGCTCACTCTCGGTGGTCACAGATACGCAGTATTTT
CASSLSVVTDTQYF
>TRBJ1-1|TRBV11-2|-|-
TGTGCCAGCAGCGGACGGGGGGCGGTGTTCGTATACCCTGAAGCTTTCTTT
CASSGRGAVFVYPEAFF
>TRBJ2-7|TRBV13|-|-
TGTGCCAGCAGCTTTGGCAGGGCAACCTACGAGCAGTACTTC
CASSFGRATYEQYF
>TRBJ2-3|TRBV29-1|-|-
TGCAGCGTTGAAAGCCAAACAGGCACAGATACGCAGTATTTT
CSVESQTGTDTQYF
>TRBJ1-1|TRBV6-1|-|-
TGTGCCAGCAGTGATCGTGGTAGCATTGGTCGTGGCACTGAAGCTTTCTTT
CASSDRGSIGRGTEAFF
>TRBJ1-2|TRBV12-5|-|-
TGTGCTAGTGGTTTGGAGGGGCCTGGTGGTTCTGGCTACACCTTC
CASGLEGPGGSGYTF
>TRBJ1-4|TRBV7-9|-|-
TGTGCCGGATCGAGGGAAAAGGGTGAAAAACTGTTTTTT
CAGSREKGEKLFF
>TRBJ1-5|TRBV18|TRBD1|-
TGTGCCAGCTCATTAAGGGGGCCGAGCAATCAGCCCCAGCATTTT
CASSLRGPSNQPQHF
>TRBJ1-1|TRBV5-5|-|-
TGTGCCAGCAGGCAGGGGAACACTGAAGCTTTCTTT
CASRQGNTEAFF
>TRBJ1-4|TRBV18|-|-
TGTGCCAGCTCATCAAGGAACAGTGCAACTAATGAAAAACTGTTTTTT
CASSSRNSATNEKLFF
>TRBJ1-5|TRBV18|-|-
TGTGCCAGCTCACCATTAGGGGATGGCAATCAGCCCCAGCATTTT
CASSPLGDGNQPQHF
>TRBJ1-2|TRBV5-8|TRBD1|-
TGTGCCAGCAGGTACCCAGACAGGGAAATGTTAGGCTACACCTTC
CASRYPDREMLGYTF
>TRBJ2-7|TRBV6-5|-|many
TGTGCCAGCAGTTGGGGACTTCTAAGCTCCTACGAGCAGTACTTC
CASSWGLLSSYEQYF
>TRBJ2-1|TRBV5-1|TRBD2|-
TGCGCCAGCAGCTTGGTGCGGACTAGCGGCTTGAGCTCCTACAATGAGCAGTTCTTC
CASSLVRTSGLSSYNEQFF
>TRBJ2-7|TRBV30|-|once
TGTGCCTGGAGGGTCGGACAGATCTACGAGCAGTACTTC
CAWRVGQIYEQYF
>TRBJ1-1|TRBV6-5|TRBD1|-
TGTGCCAGCACCCGGACAGGGATGAACACTGAAGCTTTCTTT
CASTRTGMNTEAFF
>TRBJ1-2|TRBV7-8|-|-
TGTGCCAGCAGCTCCAGGGAAACTAACTATGGCTACACCTTC
CASSSRETNYGYTF
>TRBJ1-3|TRBV7-2|TRBD1|-
TGTGCCAGCAGCATAGACAGGGGAATTGGAAACACCATATATTTT
CASSIDRGIGNTIYF
>TRBJ1-1|TRBV9|-|few
TGTGCCAGCAGCGTAGTGCCAGGGGTCGGCGTGAACACTGAAGCTTTCTTT
CASSVVPGVGVNTEAFF
>TRBJ1-3|TRBV4-1|-|-
TGCGCCAGCAGTTCAAGTTGGTCCGCGGGACCTAACAACTTCGGGTCTGGAAACACCATATATTTT
CASSSSWSAGPNNFGSGNTIYF
>TRBJ1-2|TRBV2|-|-
TGTGCCAGCAGTGAAATTGGTCGGGTCCCCTATGGCTACACCTTC
CASSEIGRVPYGYTF
>TRBJ2-3|TRBV11-3|-|-
TGTGCCAGCAGCTTAGCAGGGACTAGCACAGATACGCAGTATTTT
CASSLAGTSTDTQYF
>TRBJ1-1|TRBV28|-|-
TGTGCCAGCAGTTTCCGGGAGACTGAAGCTTTCTTT
CASSFRETEAFF
>TRBJ2-5|TRBV28|-|-
TGTGCCAGCCGCGCCGGGACTCAGGGAGAGACCCAGTACTTC
CASRAGTQGETQYF
>TRBJ1-1|TRBV3-1/TRBV3-2|-|-
TGTGCCAGCAGCCAAGGTGGTCAGGGCGAAGCTTTCTTT
CASSQGGQGEAFF
>TRBJ2-3|TRBV30|-|-
TGTGCCTGGAGTGTAAGGGACTCATTGTGGGATACGCAGTATTTT
CAWSVRDSLWDTQYF
>TRBJ1-2|TRBV6-2/TRBV6-3|-|few
TGTGCCAGCAGTAATCGTCGTTCTGGCTACACCTTC
CASSNRRSGYTF
>TRBJ2-1|TRBV6-2/TRBV6-3|TRBD2|many
TGTGCCAGCAGTTACTCTACTAGCGGGGGGTCCGGCGTCAACAATGAGCAGTTCTTC
CASSYSTSGGSGVNNEQFF
>TRBJ2-2|TRBV5-4|-|-
TGTGCCAGCAGCTTGGGGGGGCAGATAAACACCGGGGAGCTGTTTTTT
CASSLGGQINTGELFF
>TRBJ2-2|TRBV5-6|TRBD1|-
TGTGCCAGCAGCCGGGACAGGGGAAACACCGGGGAGCTGTTTTTT
CASSRDRGNTGELFF